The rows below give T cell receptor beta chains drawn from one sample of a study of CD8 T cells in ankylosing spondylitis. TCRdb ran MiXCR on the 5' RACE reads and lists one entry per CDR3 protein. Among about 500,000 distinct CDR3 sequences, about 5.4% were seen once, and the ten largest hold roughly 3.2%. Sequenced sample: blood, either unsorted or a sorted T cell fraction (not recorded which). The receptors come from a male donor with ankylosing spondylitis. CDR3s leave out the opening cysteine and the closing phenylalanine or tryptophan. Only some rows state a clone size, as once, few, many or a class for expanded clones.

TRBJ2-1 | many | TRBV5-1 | ASTPLAGVSYNEQF
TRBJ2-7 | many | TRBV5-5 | ASSRVVTGFYEQY
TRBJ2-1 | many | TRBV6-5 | ASSYSLGTSGNQF
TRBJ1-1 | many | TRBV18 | ASSQAIEGYTEAF
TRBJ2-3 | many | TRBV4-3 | ASSPDILGTDTQY
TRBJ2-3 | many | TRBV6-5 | ASSSPGQGKDWEDTQY
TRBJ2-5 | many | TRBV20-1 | SARRDRETQY
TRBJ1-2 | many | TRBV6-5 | ASSYLAQGEGGYT
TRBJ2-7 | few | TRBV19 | ASGTVAYEQY
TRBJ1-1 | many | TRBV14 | ASSQVLQTEAF
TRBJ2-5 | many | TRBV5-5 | ASSSRVIGETQY
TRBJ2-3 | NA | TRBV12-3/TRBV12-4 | ASSRASGSTDTQY
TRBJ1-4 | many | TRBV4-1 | ASSGGPFRDRHEKLF
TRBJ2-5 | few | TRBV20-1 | SARRFGETQY
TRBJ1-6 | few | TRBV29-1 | SDARDRGTSPISPLH
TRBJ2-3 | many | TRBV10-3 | AISESTRTGRENTQY
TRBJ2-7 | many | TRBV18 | ASSPRRLAAFRVSYEQY
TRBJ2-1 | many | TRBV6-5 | ASSYRGQADSYNEQF
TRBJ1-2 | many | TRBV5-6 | ASSFEQGYYGYT
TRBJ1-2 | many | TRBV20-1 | SALGGGAEKYANYGYT
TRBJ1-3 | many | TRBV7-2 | ASSTRQGSSGNTIY
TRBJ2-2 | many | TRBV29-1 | SVEDMGRGRTGELF
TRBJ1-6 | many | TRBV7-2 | ASSNDRGPPLH
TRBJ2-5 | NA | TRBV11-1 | ASSFPQGQVQETQY
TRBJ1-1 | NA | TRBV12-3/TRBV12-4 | ASSALFQWMAEAF
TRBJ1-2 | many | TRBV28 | ASSLSRRGYT
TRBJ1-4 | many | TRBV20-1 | SARDNTEKLF
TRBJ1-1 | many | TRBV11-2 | ASSPLAGRGGAF
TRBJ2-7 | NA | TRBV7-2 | ASSSTPGLAGEQY
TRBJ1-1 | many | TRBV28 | ASSDYKNTEAF
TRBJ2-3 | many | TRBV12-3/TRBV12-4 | ASSTRVGTPADTQY
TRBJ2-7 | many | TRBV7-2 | ASSQTGTVGYEQY
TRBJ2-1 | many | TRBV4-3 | ASSQDPLAGGLNEQF
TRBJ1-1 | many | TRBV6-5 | ASIRQAGTEAF
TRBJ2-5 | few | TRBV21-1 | ASINDPFGLAGEETQY
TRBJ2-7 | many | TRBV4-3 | ASSQEWEKGYEQY
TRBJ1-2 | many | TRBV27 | ASSSQNYGYT
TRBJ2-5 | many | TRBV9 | ASSVGRAGLGETQY
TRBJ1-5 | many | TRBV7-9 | ASSPVDQPQH
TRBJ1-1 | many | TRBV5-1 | ASTNQGGANTEAF
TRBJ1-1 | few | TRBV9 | ASSTGQGARAF
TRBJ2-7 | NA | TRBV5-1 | ASSPLQVSGRVNEQY
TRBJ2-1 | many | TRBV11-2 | ASSSPVAGAYNEQF
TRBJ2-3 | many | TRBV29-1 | SVGRGTGDTQY
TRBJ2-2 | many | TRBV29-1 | SVVRDATGELF
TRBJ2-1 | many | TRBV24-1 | ATSALGTGNEQF